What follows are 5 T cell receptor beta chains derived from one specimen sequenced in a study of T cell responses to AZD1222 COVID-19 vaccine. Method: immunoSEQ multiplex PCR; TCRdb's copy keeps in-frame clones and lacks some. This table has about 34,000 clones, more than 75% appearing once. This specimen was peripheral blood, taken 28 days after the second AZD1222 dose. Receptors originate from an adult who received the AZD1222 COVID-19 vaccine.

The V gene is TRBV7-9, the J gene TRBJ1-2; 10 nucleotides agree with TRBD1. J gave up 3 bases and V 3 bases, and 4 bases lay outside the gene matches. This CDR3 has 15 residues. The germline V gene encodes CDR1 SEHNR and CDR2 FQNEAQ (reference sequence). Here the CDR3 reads CASSFGQGGDYGYTF. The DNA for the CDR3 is TGTGCCAGCAGCTTCGGACAGGGGGGAGACTATGGCTACACCTTC.

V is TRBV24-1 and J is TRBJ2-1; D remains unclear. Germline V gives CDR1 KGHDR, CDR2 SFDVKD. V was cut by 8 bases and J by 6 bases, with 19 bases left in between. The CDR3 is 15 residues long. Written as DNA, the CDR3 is TGTGCCACCACCCAAGACTCGGCGAAGAGCAATGAGCAGTTCTTC. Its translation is CATTQDSAKSNEQFF.

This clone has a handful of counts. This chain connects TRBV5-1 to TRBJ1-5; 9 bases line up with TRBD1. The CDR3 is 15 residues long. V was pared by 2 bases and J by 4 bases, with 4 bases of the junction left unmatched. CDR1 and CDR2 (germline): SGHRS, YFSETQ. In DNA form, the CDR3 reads TGCGCCAGCAGCTTATTCGGACAGGGGAATCAGCCCCAGCATTTT. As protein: CASSLFGQGNQPQHF.

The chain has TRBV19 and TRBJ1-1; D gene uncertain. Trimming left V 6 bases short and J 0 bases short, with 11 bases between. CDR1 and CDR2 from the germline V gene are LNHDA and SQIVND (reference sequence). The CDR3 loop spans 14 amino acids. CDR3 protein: CASRAVWMNTEAFF. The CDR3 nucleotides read TGTGCCAGTAGGGCGGTATGGATGAACACTGAAGCTTTCTTT. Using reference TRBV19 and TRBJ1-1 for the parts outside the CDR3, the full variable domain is DGGITQSPKYLFRKEGQNVTLSCEQNLNHDAMYWYRQDPGQGLRLIYYSQIVNDFQKGDIAEGYSVSREKKESFPLTVTSAQKNPTAFYLCASRAVWMNTEAFFGQGTRLTVV.

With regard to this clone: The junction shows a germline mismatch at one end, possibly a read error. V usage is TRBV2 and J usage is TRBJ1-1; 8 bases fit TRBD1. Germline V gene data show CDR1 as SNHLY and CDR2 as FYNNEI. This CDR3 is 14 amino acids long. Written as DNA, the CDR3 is TGTGCCAGCAGCCCCAGGGGGCAGAACCCTGAAGCTTTCTTT. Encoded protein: CASSPRGQNPEAFF.